This TCR beta chain was sequenced in a study of cytomegalovirus exposure and HLA in healthy donors. This clone was seen a few times. PCR amplification relied on 60 Vbeta primers (plus 13 Jbeta primers). Some clones are missing from TCRdb's copy, which holds only in-frame ones; the method was immunoSEQ multiplex PCR. This sample has approximately 160,000 clones, with 55% to 70% found just once. Germline V lookup: CDR1 SGHDT, CDR2 YYEEEE. V was clipped by 3 bases and J by 4 bases, with 10 bases between them. The CDR3 covers 14 residues. This chain links TRBV5-6 with TRBJ1-4, with a tentative D call TRBD1 (6 bases). The sequenced material came from PBMCs. This TCR was sampled from a middle-aged woman in good health and CMV-seropositive. In DNA, the CDR3 is TGTGCCAGCAGCTGGGACACGGTTAATGAAAAACTGTTTTTT. It is translated as CASSWDTVNEKLFF.